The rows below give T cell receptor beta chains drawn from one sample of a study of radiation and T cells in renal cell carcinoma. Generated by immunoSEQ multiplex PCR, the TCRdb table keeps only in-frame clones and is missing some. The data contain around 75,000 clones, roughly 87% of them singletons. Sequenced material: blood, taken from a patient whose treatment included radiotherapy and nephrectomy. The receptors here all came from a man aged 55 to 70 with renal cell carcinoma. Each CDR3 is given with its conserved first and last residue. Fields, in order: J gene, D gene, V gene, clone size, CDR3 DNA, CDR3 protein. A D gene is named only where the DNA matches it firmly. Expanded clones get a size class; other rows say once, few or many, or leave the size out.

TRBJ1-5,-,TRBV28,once,TGTGCCAGCAGGTCCGGGATCTACTCAATCATGCCCCAGCATTTT,CASRSGIYSIMPQHF
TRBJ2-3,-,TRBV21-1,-,TGTGCCAGCCTGGACTCTACGAGAGGAGATACGCAGTATTTT,CASLDSTRGDTQYF
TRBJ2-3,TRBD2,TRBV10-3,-,TGTGCCATCAGTGGAGGTGGTAGCGGGAGGGCAGATACGCAGTATTTT,CAISGGGSGRADTQYF
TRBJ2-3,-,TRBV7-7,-,TGTGCCAGCAGCTTAGCGCCAGGATTATCAGATACGCAGTATTTT,CASSLAPGLSDTQYF
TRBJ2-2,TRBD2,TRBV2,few,TGTGCCAGCAGCCCTTTGGCGGGAGGACTCGCCGGGGAGCTGTTTTTT,CASSPLAGGLAGELFF
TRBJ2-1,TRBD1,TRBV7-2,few,TGTGCCAGCAGCTTAGAGGGACAGATTGGGAATGAGCAGTTCTTC,CASSLEGQIGNEQFF
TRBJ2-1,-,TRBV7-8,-,TGTGCCAGCAGCCCGTCGGCGGGATTCCCCCAATATGAGCAGTTCTTC,CASSPSAGFPQYEQFF
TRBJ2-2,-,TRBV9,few,TGTGCCAGCAGCAGAGGGGCCCTCTACACCGGGGAGCTGTTTTTT,CASSRGALYTGELFF
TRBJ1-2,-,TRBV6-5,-,TGTGCCAGCAGCTACGGTCAAGATGGCTACACCTTC,CASSYGQDGYTF
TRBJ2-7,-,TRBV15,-,TGTGCCACCAGCAGAGTTCAGGGAAACAACGAGCAGTACTTC,CATSRVQGNNEQYF
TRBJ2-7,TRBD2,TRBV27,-,TGTGCCAGCAGTTTATGGGGGGGAACCTACGAGCAGTACTTC,CASSLWGGTYEQYF
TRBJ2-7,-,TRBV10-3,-,TGTGCCAGCAGTTACTCTTGGGAGCAGTACTTC,CASSYSWEQYF
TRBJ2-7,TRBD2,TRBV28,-,TGTGCCAGCCTAGCGGGAACCTCCTACGAGCAGTACTTC,CASLAGTSYEQYF
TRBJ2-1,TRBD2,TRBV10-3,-,TGTGCCATCAGTGAAAGACTAGCGGGAGGGCCCGTTAATGAGCAGTTCTTC,CAISERLAGGPVNEQFF
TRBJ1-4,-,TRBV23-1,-,TGCGCCAGCAGCCTAGAAGATTTTAATGAAAAACTGTTTTTT,CASSLEDFNEKLFF
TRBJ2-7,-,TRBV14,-,TGTGCCAGCAGCCAAGCGACTCCCCCCTACGAGCAGTACTTC,CASSQATPPYEQYF
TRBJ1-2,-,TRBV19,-,TGTGCCAGTAGTATCCCCTGGACGGACTACTATGGCTACACCTTC,CASSIPWTDYYGYTF
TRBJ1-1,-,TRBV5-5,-,TGTGCCAGCAGCCCCGAGGGGGGAAACACTGAAGCTTTCTTT,CASSPEGGNTEAFF
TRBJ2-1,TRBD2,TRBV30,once,TGTGCCTGGAGTGTACTAGCGGAGGGGTCAGGGGAGCAGTTCTTC,CAWSVLAEGSGEQFF
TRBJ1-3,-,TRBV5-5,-,TGTGCCAGCAGCTTGAGGGGTCAACCCTCTGGAAACACCATATATTTT,CASSLRGQPSGNTIYF
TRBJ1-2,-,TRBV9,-,TGTGCCAGCAGCCTAGGGGCAGAAGCGCACTATGGCTACACCTTC,CASSLGAEAHYGYTF
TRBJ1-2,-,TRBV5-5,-,TGTGCCAGCAGCTTGGCTTACAGATCCGGCTACACCTTC,CASSLAYRSGYTF
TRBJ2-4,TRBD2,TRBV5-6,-,TGTGCCAGCAGCTTAAAGACTAGCGGGAGCAGCAAAAACATTCAGTACTTC,CASSLKTSGSSKNIQYF
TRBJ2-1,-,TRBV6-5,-,TGTGCCAGCAGTACCTTTAATGAGCAGTTCTTC,CASSTFNEQFF
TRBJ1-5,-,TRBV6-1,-,TGTGCCAGCAGTGAAGCGCTTCGACACTATAGCAATCAGCCCCAGCATTTT,CASSEALRHYSNQPQHF
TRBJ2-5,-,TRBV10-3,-,TGTGCCATCAGTGAGTCCTATCGGCGGGGACAAGAGACCCAGTACTTC,CAISESYRRGQETQYF
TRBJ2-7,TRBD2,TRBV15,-,TGTGCCACCAGCAGGGAGCTAGCGGCGAGCTCCTACGAGCAGTACTTC,CATSRELAASSYEQYF
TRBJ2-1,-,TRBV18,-,TGTGCCAGCTCACCATTGGTAGCGGACACCATATTAAGCTCCTACAATGAGCAGTTCTTC,CASSPLVADTILSSYNEQFF
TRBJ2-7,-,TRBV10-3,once,TGTGCCATCAGTGAGTCTTGGACACGCGAGCAGTACTTC,CAISESWTREQYF
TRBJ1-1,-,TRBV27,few,TGTGCCAGCAGTGCGCGCAGGGCCATGAACACTGAAGCTTTCTTT,CASSARRAMNTEAFF
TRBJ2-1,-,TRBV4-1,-,TGCGCCAGCAGCCAAACCGGGACATCATACAATGAGCAGTTCTTC,CASSQTGTSYNEQFF
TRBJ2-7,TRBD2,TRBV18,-,TGTGCCAGCTCCCTTCGACCCCTAGCGGGAGTTGGGCACGAGCAGTACTTC,CASSLRPLAGVGHEQYF
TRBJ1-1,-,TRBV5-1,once,TGCGCCAGCAGCTCCCTCCGGGGGGGGGCTGGGAACACTGAAGCTTTCTTT,CASSSLRGGAGNTEAFF
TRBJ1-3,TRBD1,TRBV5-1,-,TGCGCCAGCAGCTTGGACGAATACAGGGGTGGGGGAAACACCATATATTTT,CASSLDEYRGGGNTIYF
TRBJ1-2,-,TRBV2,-,TGTGCCAGCAGTGAATCACGCCCGACAATTACTGGCTACACCTTC,CASSESRPTITGYTF
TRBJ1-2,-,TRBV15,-,TGTGCCACCAGCAGAGATGAGGGAAGCGGCTACACCTTC,CATSRDEGSGYTF
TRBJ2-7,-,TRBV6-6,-,TGTGCCAGCGGACGGGGAAATTCCTACGAGCAGTACTTC,CASGRGNSYEQYF
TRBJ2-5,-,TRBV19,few,TGTGCCAGTAGTACCGGGGAGACCGAGTACCAAGAGACCCAGTACTTC,CASSTGETEYQETQYF
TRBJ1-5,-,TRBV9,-,TGTGCCAGCAGCGTAGAAGGGTCTCAGCCCCAGCATTTT,CASSVEGSQPQHF
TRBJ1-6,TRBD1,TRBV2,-,TGTGCCAGCAGTGAAGTGGGACAGTATAATTCACCCCTCCACTTT,CASSEVGQYNSPLHF
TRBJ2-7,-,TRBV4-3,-,TGCGCCAGCAGCCAGGCTATTACGGACAGTTGGCGTCGGTACTTC,CASSQAITDSWRRYF
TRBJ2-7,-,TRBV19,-,TGTGCCAGTAGTATCGATGGGGTCCCGTACGAGCAGTACTTC,CASSIDGVPYEQYF
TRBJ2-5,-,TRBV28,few,TGTGCCAGCAGTTACGGCCCTGCGGAGACCCAGTACTTC,CASSYGPAETQYF
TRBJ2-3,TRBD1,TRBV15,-,TGTGCCACCGGCCGTGGGACAGGGTCCACAGATACGCAGTATTTT,CATGRGTGSTDTQYF
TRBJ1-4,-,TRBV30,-,TGTGCCTGGAACCAGGGGCGCGGTAATGAAAAACTGTTTTTT,CAWNQGRGNEKLFF
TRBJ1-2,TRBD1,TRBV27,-,TGTGCCAGCAGTTCCCCGGGACAGGGATACTATGGCTACACCTTC,CASSSPGQGYYGYTF
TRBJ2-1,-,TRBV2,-,TGTGCCAGCAGTGAAGTCAACTCGGCCTCGGAGCAGTTCTTC,CASSEVNSASEQFF